Below, 16 T cell receptor beta chains from the same sample are listed, as sequenced in a study of T cells in Graves' hyperthyroidism and ophthalmopathy. Researchers amplified the TCR beta CDR3 regions from RNA transcripts. Carried out on the TCR CDR3, a first-round RT-PCR used the HTBI primer set. One entry per CDR3 protein, called by TCRdb with MiXCR from the multiplex PCR reads. The sample contains hundreds of thousands of distinct CDR3 sequences, about a third of which appear only once. The sequenced material came from blood. These receptors all stem from a woman aged 40 to 50 with Graves' hyperthyroidism.

This clonotype showed up just a few times. The rearrangement links TRBV20-1 to TRBJ2-7, with 9 bases matching TRBD1. CDR3 length: 17 residues. The V and J ends lost 1 base and 1 base, in that order; junction bases with no gene match: 11. The V gene's germline CDR1 is DFQATT and CDR2 SNEGSKA (reference sequence). This CDR3 is CSARGTGATFPSYEQYF. The CDR3 DNA is TGCAGTGCTAGAGGGACAGGGGCTACATTTCCGTCCTACGAGCAGTACTTC.

A few counts support this clonotype. The junction and the germline gene differ at one end; a read error may be behind it. This sequence joins TRBV5-1 and TRBJ1-4; a weak D match, TRBD1 (5 bases). There are 15 residues in the CDR3. Germline CDR1 reads SGHRS; CDR2 reads YFSETQ. CDR3 sequence (DNA): TGTGCCAGCAGCAAGCCGACAGCCGGAAATGAAAAACTGTTTTTT. It translates to CASSKPTAGNEKLFF.

This clonotype showed up many times. The chain is built from TRBV29-1 and TRBJ1-3, with TRBD1 as a possible D gene (5 bases). The CDR3 is made up of 14 amino acids. Germline CDR1 reads SQVTM; CDR2 reads ANQGSEA. The germline V and J ends were trimmed by 3 bases and 3 bases, with 12 bases remaining between them. The CDR3 nucleotides are TGCAGCGTTGACCCTCAGGGTGGTGGAAACACCATATATTTT. It translates to CSVDPQGGGNTIYF.

About this clonotype itself: One base away lies a much larger clone, so this may be a sequencing read error. V gene TRBV7-4 combines with J gene TRBJ1-2; 7 positions agree with TRBD1. This CDR3 is built from 12 residues. Trimming took 5 bases from V and 7 from J; bases not matched to a gene: 4. In germline, CDR1 is SGHVT, CDR2 SQSDAQ. The CDR3: CASSQTGPGYTF. CDR3 DNA sequence: TGTGCCAGCAGCCAGACAGGGCCTGGCTACACCTTC.

The V gene is TRBV7-8, the J gene TRBJ1-1; D call uncertain. This CDR3 region has 17 residues. CDR1 SGHVS and CDR2 FQNEAQ come from the germline V gene. Trimming took off 0 bases at V and 4 bases at J, with 18 bases between the two ends. The CDR3 reads CASSLAATLQASTEAFF. The CDR3, as DNA: TGTGCCAGCAGCTTAGCCGCGACGCTTCAGGCGTCCACTGAAGCTTTCTTT.

This chain links TRBV7-2 with TRBJ2-3; D remains ambiguous. Germline assignment: CDR1 SGHTA and CDR2 FQGNSA. This CDR3 has 15 amino acids. V gave up 3 bases and J gave up 3 bases, with 13 bases separating them. CDR3 region: CASSFYGSPTDTQYF. CDR3 nucleotide sequence: TGTGCCAGCAGCTTTTACGGGTCCCCTACAGATACGCAGTATTTT.

This clonotype came up a few times. CDR3: CASSFGTGDAFF. The CDR3 coding sequence is TGTGCCAGCAGCTTTGGGACAGGGGATGCTTTCTTT. The chain links TRBV7-9 to TRBJ1-1, with 10 nucleotides matching TRBD1. J gave up 11 bases and V 3 bases, and 3 bases lay outside the gene matches. This CDR3 region has 12 residues. CDR1 and CDR2 (germline): SEHNR, FQNEAQ (reference sequence). The full variable domain, its missing parts supplied by reference TRBV7-9 and TRBJ1-1, is DTGVSQNPRHKITKRGQNVTFRCDPISEHNRLYWYRQTLGQGPEFLTYFQNEAQLEKSRLLSDRFSAERPKGSFSTLEIQRTEQGDSAMYLCASSFGTGDAFFGQGTRLTVV.

The table lists this clonotype with many counts. This sequence joins TRBV20-1 and TRBJ2-7, with D perhaps TRBD1 or TRBD2 (5 bases each). The germline V gene encodes CDR1 DFQATT and CDR2 SNEGSKA (reference sequence). V was shortened by 6 bases and J by 2 bases, with 11 bases between the two germline ends. This CDR3 has 12 residues. CDR3 bases: TGCAGTGCACGGGACCTAGCCTACGAGCAGTACTTC. Amino acid sequence: CSARDLAYEQYF.

Details on this clonotype: It may be a read error: a sequence one base away is much more abundant. The chain employs TRBV20-1 and TRBJ1-5; D ambiguous. CDR3 length: 14 residues. Looked up from germline, CDR1 is DFQATT and CDR2 is SNEGSKA (reference sequence). CDR3 sequence reads: CSAAGQSSNQPQRF. The CDR3, as DNA: TGCAGTGCGGCCGGGCAGTCTAGCAATCAGCCCCAGCGTTTT.

This clonotype was seen just once. This chain links TRBV14 with TRBJ2-7; D is undetermined. The J call may be wrong; the DNA end is better matched by TRBJ2-1. The CDR3 contains 11 residues. From germline, CDR1 is SGHDN and CDR2 FVKESK. CDR3 sequence reads: CASSQVNQQFF. The CDR3 DNA sequence: TGTGCCAGCAGCCAAGTTAACCAGCAGTTCTTC.

This chain connects TRBV7-2 to TRBJ1-1, with a tentative D call TRBD1 (5 bases). Germline V gene data show CDR1 as SGHTA and CDR2 as FQGNSA. This CDR3 is 14 amino acids long. V lost 3 bases and J lost 6, with 14 bases in between. The CDR3: CASSFLGPNSEAFF. The CDR3 DNA sequence: TGTGCCAGCAGCTTTTTGGGGCCTAACTCTGAAGCTTTCTTT.

This clonotype was counted a single time. A read error is possible here, since a much larger clone lies one base away. The chain recombines TRBV9 with TRBJ1-4; the D gene is possibly TRBD1 (5 bases). The CDR3 loop spans 14 amino acids. Germline V gene sequence: CDR1 SGDLS, CDR2 YYNGEE. V gave up 4 bases and J gave up 8 bases, with 15 bases separating them. The CDR3 region has the DNA TGTGCCAGCAGCACAGCAGGGAGGGAAGAAAAACTGTTTTTT. Translated, it gives CASSTAGREEKLFF.

This clonotype has just a few counts. J is TRBJ1-4 and V is TRBV6-5; 9 bases agree with TRBD1. After removal of 6 bases from V and 4 bases from J, the junction contained 9 bases not matched to a gene. The CDR3 has 16 amino acids. Germline values: CDR1 MNHEY, CDR2 SVGAGI. The CDR3 coding sequence is TGTGCCAGCAGCTGGACCCCGGGACAGGGTAATGAAAAACTGTTTTTT. This translates into CASSWTPGQGNEKLFF.

This clonotype was detected ten times or more. The chain recombines TRBV10-3 with TRBJ2-7; TRBD2 matches 8 bases. V lost 0 bases, J lost 3 bases, and 1 base stayed unmatched. CDR3 length equals 14 residues. In germline, CDR1 is ENHRY, CDR2 SYGVKD. CDR3: CAISESAGGYEQYF. In nucleotides, the CDR3 is TGTGCCATCAGTGAGTCGGCGGGAGGCTACGAGCAGTACTTC.

This clonotype was detected ten times or more. The gene calls are TRBV11-3 and TRBJ2-7; the D call may be TRBD1 or TRBD2 (6 bases each). Looked up from germline, CDR1 is SGHNT and CDR2 is YENEEA. V lost 5 bases to trimming and J lost 3 bases, with 17 bases between them. The CDR3 length is 15 residues. CDR3 sequence: CASSPEGVGGYEQYF. The CDR3 nucleotides are TGTGCCAGCAGCCCTGAGGGGGTCGGGGGCTACGAGCAGTACTTC.

This clonotype was counted at least ten times. This sequence joins TRBV7-2 and TRBJ1-2; perhaps TRBD1 as D (6 bases). The CDR3 sequence is 15 residues long. Germline V lookup: CDR1 SGHTA, CDR2 FQGNSA. Trimming stripped 4 bases from V and 6 bases from J, with 18 bases between. The DNA of the CDR3 is TGTGCCAGCAGCTCCCCCCCGGGGGGGCCGGATGGCTACACCTTC. It codes for CASSSPPGGPDGYTF.